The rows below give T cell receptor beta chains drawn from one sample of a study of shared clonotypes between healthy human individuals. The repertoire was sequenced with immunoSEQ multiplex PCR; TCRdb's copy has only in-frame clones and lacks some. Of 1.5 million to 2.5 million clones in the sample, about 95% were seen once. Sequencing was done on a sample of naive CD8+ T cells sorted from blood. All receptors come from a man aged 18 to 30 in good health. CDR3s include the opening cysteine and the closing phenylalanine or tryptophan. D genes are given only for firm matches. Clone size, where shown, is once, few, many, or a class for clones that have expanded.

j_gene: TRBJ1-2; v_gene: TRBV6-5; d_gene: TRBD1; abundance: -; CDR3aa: CASSYSGQGDYGYTF; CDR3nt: TGTGCCAGCAGTTACTCAGGGCAGGGGGACTATGGCTACACCTTC
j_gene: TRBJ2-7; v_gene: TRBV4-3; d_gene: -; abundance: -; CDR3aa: CASSQGEGRGTEYEQYF; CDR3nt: TGCGCCAGCAGCCAAGGAGAGGGTCGGGGGACGGAATACGAGCAGTACTTC
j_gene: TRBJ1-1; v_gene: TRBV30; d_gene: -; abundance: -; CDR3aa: CAWDSMNTEAFF; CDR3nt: TGTGCCTGGGACAGCATGAACACTGAAGCTTTCTTT
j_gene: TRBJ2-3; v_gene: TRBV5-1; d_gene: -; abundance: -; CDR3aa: CASSLDGRYSDTQYF; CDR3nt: TGCGCCAGCAGCTTGGACGGACGATATTCAGATACGCAGTATTTT
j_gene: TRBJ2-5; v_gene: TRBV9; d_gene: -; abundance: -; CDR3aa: CASSESAEETQYF; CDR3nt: TGTGCCAGCAGCGAAAGCGCGGAAGAGACCCAGTACTTC
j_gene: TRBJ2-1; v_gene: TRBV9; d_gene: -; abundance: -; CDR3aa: CASSVAETHEQFF; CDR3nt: TGTGCCAGCAGCGTAGCTGAGACCCATGAGCAGTTCTTC
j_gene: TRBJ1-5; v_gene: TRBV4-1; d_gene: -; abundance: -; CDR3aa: CASSQDVEGILEGDQPQHF; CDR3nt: TGCGCCAGCAGCCAAGATGTGGAAGGTATCCTCGAGGGTGATCAGCCCCAGCATTTT
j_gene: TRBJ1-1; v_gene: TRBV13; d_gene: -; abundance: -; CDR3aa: CASSLGGSNTEAFF; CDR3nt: TGTGCCAGCAGCCTAGGAGGATCGAACACTGAAGCTTTCTTT
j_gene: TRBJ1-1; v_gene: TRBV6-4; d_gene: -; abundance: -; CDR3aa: CASSDSAAAEAFF; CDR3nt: TGTGCCAGCAGTGACTCGGCTGCCGCTGAAGCTTTCTTT
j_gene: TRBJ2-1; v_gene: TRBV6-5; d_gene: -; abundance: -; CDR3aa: CASSYSAGYVGNEQFF; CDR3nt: TGTGCCAGCAGTTACTCAGCTGGGTACGTGGGCAATGAGCAGTTCTTC
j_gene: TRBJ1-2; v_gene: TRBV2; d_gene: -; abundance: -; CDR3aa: CASSVASGSYGYTF; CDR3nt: TGTGCCAGCAGTGTTGCATCAGGGAGCTATGGCTACACCTTC
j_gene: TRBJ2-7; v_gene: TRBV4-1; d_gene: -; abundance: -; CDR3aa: CASSQGGASYEQYF; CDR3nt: TGCGCCAGCAGCCAAGGGGGGGCTTCCTACGAGCAGTACTTC
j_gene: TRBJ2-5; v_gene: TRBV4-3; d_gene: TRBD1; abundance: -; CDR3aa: CASSQEEQGAEQETQYF; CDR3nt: TGCGCCAGCAGCCAGGAGGAACAGGGGGCTGAGCAAGAGACCCAGTACTTC
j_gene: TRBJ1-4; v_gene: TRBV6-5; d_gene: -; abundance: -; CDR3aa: CASSRLPEPNEKLFF; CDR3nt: TGTGCCAGCAGTCGCCTGCCTGAACCCAATGAAAAACTGTTTTTT
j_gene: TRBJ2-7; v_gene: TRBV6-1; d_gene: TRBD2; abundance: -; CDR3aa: CASSVGRGMIYEQYF; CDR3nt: TGTGCCAGCAGCGTCGGGAGGGGGATGATTTACGAGCAGTACTTC
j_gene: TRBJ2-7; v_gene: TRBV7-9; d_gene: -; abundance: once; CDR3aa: CASSLTGRSYEQYF; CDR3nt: TGTGCCAGCAGCTTGACAGGGAGGTCCTACGAGCAGTACTTC
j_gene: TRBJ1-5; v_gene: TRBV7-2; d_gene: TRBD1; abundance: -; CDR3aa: CASSLGQGHQPQHF; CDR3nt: TGTGCCAGCAGCTTGGGACAGGGGCATCAGCCCCAGCATTTT
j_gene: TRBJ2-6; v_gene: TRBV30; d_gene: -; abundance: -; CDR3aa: CAWIASGANVLTF; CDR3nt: TGTGCCTGGATAGCTTCCGGGGCCAACGTCCTGACTTTC
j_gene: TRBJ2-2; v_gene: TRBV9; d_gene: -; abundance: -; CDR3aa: CASSEDYSNGELFF; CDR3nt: TGTGCCAGCAGCGAGGACTATTCTAACGGGGAGCTGTTTTTT
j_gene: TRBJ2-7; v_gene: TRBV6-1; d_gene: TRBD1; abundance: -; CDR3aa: CASSDGTGAVYEQYF; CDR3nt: TGTGCCAGCAGTGACGGGACAGGGGCCGTCTACGAGCAGTACTTC
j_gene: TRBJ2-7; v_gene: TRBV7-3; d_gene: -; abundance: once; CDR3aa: CASSLWPSDEQYF; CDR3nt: TGTGCCAGCAGCTTATGGCCGTCCGACGAGCAGTACTTC
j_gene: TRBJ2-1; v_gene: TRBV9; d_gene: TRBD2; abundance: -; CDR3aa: CASSVSTSGRSYNEQFF; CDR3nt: TGTGCCAGCAGCGTTTCAACTAGCGGGAGATCCTACAATGAGCAGTTCTTC
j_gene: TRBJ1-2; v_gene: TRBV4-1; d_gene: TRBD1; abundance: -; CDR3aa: CASSQDRGTGVTEGYTF; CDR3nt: TGCGCCAGCAGCCAAGATAGAGGGACAGGGGTGACAGAAGGCTACACCTTC
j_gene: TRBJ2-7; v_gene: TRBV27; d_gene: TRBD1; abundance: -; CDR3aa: CASSYSTGTVTYEQYF; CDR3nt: TGTGCCAGCAGTTACTCCACCGGGACAGTGACCTACGAGCAGTACTTC
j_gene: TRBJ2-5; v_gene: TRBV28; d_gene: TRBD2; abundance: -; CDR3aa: CASSQIPASGLQETQYF; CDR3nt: TGTGCCAGCAGCCAAATCCCGGCTAGCGGGCTCCAAGAGACCCAGTACTTC
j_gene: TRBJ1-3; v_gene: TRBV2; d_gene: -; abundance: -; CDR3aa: CASSDFGEGTGNTIYF; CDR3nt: TGTGCCAGCAGTGATTTCGGGGAGGGCACTGGAAACACCATATATTTT
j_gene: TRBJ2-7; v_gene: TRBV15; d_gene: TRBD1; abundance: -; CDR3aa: CATSRDKRDSTYEQYF; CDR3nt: TGTGCCACCAGCAGAGATAAAAGGGACAGCACCTACGAGCAGTACTTC
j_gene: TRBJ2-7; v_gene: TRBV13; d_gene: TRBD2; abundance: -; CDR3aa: CASSSGTSGKSYEQYF; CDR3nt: TGTGCCAGCAGCTCCGGGACTAGCGGGAAGTCCTACGAGCAGTACTTC
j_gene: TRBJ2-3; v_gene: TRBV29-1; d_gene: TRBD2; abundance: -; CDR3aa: CSVEDLAGGSADTQYF; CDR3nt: TGCAGCGTTGAAGATCTGGCGGGAGGGAGCGCAGATACGCAGTATTTT
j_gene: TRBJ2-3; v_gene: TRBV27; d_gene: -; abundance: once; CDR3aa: CASSFGGADTQYF; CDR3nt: TGTGCCAGCAGTTTCGGAGGGGCCGATACGCAGTATTTT
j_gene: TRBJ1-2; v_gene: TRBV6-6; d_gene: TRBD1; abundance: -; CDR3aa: CASSPTDRNYGYTF; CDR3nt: TGTGCCAGCAGCCCTACGGACAGGAACTATGGCTACACCTTC
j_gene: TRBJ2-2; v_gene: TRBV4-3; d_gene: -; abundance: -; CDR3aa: CASSQDIGERELFF; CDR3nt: TGCGCCAGCAGCCAAGATATAGGGGAAAGGGAGCTGTTTTTT
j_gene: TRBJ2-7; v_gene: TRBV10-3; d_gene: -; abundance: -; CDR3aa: CAIRTGSSYEQYF; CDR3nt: TGTGCCATCAGGACCGGGAGCTCCTACGAGCAGTACTTC
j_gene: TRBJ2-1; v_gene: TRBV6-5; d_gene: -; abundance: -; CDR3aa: CASSSRFGGLYNEQFF; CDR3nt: TGTGCCAGCAGTTCACGATTCGGGGGGCTCTACAATGAGCAGTTCTTC
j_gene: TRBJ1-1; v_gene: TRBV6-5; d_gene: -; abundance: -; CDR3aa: CASSYSIGERATEAFF; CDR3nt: TGTGCCAGCAGTTACTCGATCGGGGAACGGGCCACTGAAGCTTTCTTT